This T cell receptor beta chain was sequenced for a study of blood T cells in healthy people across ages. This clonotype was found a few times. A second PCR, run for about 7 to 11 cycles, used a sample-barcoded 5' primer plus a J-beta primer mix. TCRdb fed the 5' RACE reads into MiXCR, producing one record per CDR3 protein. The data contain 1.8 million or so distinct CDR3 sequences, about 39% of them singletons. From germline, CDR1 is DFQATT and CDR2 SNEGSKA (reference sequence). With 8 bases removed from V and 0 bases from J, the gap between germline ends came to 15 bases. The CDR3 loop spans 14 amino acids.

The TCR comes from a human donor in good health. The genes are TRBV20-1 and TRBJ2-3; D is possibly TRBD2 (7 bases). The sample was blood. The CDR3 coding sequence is TGCAGTCCGCGGGGGCAATCTAGCACAGATACGCAGTATTTT. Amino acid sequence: CSPRGQSSTDTQYF.